A selection of T cell receptor beta chains follows, all from one sample in a study of regulatory T cells in long-lasting Graves disease. TCRdb reanalysed the multiplex PCR reads using MiXCR and keeps one entry per CDR3 protein. The sample has roughly 470,000 distinct CDR3 sequences; under 25% are singletons. The material sequenced was peripheral blood mononuclear cells (PBMCs), taken when the disease was refractory, from a patient treated with antithyroid drugs. Source of these receptors: a female donor with Graves disease. Both conserved end residues are part of each CDR3. The order of the fields is V gene, CDR3 protein.

>TRBV28
CASGNRGSTDTQYF
>TRBV3-1
CASSQDRLEAVYEQYF
>TRBV12-3/TRBV12-4
CASSLSSRRRTGNTIYF
>TRBV13
CASSSTGGLSVAEAFF
>TRBV20-1
CSASSTGQGQETQYF
>TRBV7-9
CASRPPTDEPNYGYTF
>TRBV19
CASSGTGYNEQFF
>TRBV6-2/TRBV6-3
CASSFFLGYGYTF
>TRBV5-8
CASSLAWRDGYEQYF
>TRBV28
CASSPTGTGVRTGELFF
>TRBV13
CASSKRTSGIGEQYF
>TRBV19
CASSILGWGQGQPQHF
>TRBV20-1
CSARVAGSSYEQYF
>TRBV19
CASSILLAGDIQYF
>TRBV28
CASRNRRRSGNTIYF
>TRBV12-3/TRBV12-4
CASSSGLSADTQYF
>TRBV28
CASSHGTGALNTEAFF
>TRBV29-1
CSVGASPGELFF
>TRBV10-3
CAIAAYSGNTIYF
>TRBV3-1
CASSPTRTGHSNQPQHF
>TRBV24-1
CATSELTGSGANVLTF
>TRBV3-1
CASSAGHGYGYTF
>TRBV5-1
CASSMTGIATNEKLFF
>TRBV10-3
CAISRTADSNSPLHF
>TRBV10-3
CAISEAGGGNQPQHF
>TRBV12-3/TRBV12-4
CASRRSGTPTYEQYF
>TRBV28
CAGSPRTDYEQYF
>TRBV9
CASSVGAPGYTGELFF
>TRBV30
CACQDNSYEQYF